Each of the 17 T cell receptor beta chains below was sequenced from the same sample in a study of T cells in tuberculosis. Only in-frame clones appear in the TCRdb table, and some are missing; sequencing was by immunoSEQ multiplex PCR. The table records tens of thousands of clones, roughly 90% of them present only once. Indicated time point: new active TB diagnosis, blood taken before or within 7 days of starting treatment. The sample here was PBMCs, taken at tuberculosis diagnosis. Every receptor here comes from an adult with tuberculosis.

The chain carries TRBV6-5 and TRBJ2-7; D is undetermined. The CDR3 contains 15 residues. CDR1 MNHEY and CDR2 SVGAGI come from the germline V gene. Trimming stripped 7 bases from V and 0 bases from J, with 16 bases between. CDR3: CASNFERKPSYEQYF. The CDR3 nucleotides are TGTGCCAGCAATTTTGAACGCAAGCCCTCCTACGAGCAGTACTTC.

The chain joins TRBV20-1 to TRBJ2-7; 9 bases agree with TRBD2. V lost 4 bases to trimming and J lost 5 bases; unmatched junction nucleotides: 0. CDR3 length: 11 residues. Germline V CDR1 and CDR2: DFQATT, SNEGSKA (reference sequence). The CDR3 region is CSAIAGDEQYF. The CDR3 DNA reads TGCAGTGCTATAGCGGGGGACGAGCAGTACTTC.

The chain couples TRBV4-2 to TRBJ2-3; TRBD1 matches at 7 bases. This CDR3 has 17 amino acids. Germline loops: CDR1 LGHNA, CDR2 YNFKEQ. With 1 base clipped from V and 1 base from J, the junction kept 8 bases outside the gene matches. CDR3 sequence reads: CASSQGRGPGRTDTQYF. CDR3 in DNA: TGTGCCAGCAGCCAAGGTAGGGGGCCTGGCCGCACAGATACGCAGTATTTT.

This rearrangement joins TRBV28 to TRBJ1-3, with 9 bases fitting TRBD1. Trimming at V came to 3 bases and at J to 0 bases, leaving 6 bases not matched to a gene. The V gene's germline CDR1 is MDHEN and CDR2 SYDVKM. CDR3 length: 17 residues. The CDR3 reads CASSLKTGGSSGNTIYF. CDR3 DNA sequence: TGTGCCAGCAGTTTGAAGACAGGGGGGAGCTCTGGAAACACCATATATTTT. Drawing the rest from reference TRBV28 and TRBJ1-3, the complete variable domain is DVKVTQSSRYLVKRTGEKVFLECVQDMDHENMFWYRQDPGLGLRLIYFSYDVKMKEKGDIPEGYSVSREKKERFSLILESASTNQTSMYLCASSLKTGGSSGNTIYFGEGSWLTVV.

The CDR3 protein is CACSGWANEKLFF. CDR3 in DNA: TGTGCCTGCTCGGGGTGGGCTAATGAAAAACTGTTTTTT. The genes are TRBV30 and TRBJ1-4; D gene unclear. The CDR3 runs to 13 residues. Germline loops: CDR1 GTSNPN, CDR2 SVGIG (reference sequence). Trimming took 6 bases from V and 3 from J, leaving 11 bases between them.

This clone has a single count. The V gene is TRBV7-3, the J gene TRBJ2-1; 7 nucleotides agree with TRBD2. This CDR3 is 16 amino acids long. Germline-derived CDR1 and CDR2 are SGHTA and FQGTGA. V gave up 4 bases and J gave up 4 bases; unmatched junction bases: 10. The CDR3 region is CASSSTARGSYNEQFF. CDR3 bases: TGTGCCAGCAGCTCTACGGCGCGGGGGAGTTACAATGAGCAGTTCTTC.

The J gene is TRBJ1-2, the V gene TRBV30; 8 nucleotides match TRBD1. The CDR3 loop spans 15 amino acids. In germline, CDR1 is GTSNPN, CDR2 SVGIG (reference sequence). Trimming at V came to 7 bases and at J to 3 bases, leaving 13 bases not matched to a gene. The CDR3 sequence is CASSNTGGAYYGYTF. CDR3 DNA sequence: TGTGCCTCCTCCAACACAGGGGGGGCCTACTATGGCTACACCTTC.

The chain links TRBV28 to TRBJ2-2; D ambiguous. V was cut by 3 bases and J by 0 bases, with 8 bases left in between. The CDR3 runs to 15 residues. Germline V lookup: CDR1 MDHEN, CDR2 SYDVKM. The CDR3 DNA is TGTGCCAGCAGTTTCGAGGAATCGAACACCGGGGAGCTGTTTTTT. Translating gives CASSFEESNTGELFF.

The gene calls are TRBV6-4 and TRBJ2-3; 10 bases are a match to TRBD1. Looked up from germline, CDR1 is MRHNA and CDR2 is SNTAGT. The CDR3 extends over 14 amino acids. The junction had 0 bases not matched to a gene; V was cut back by 2 bases and J by 4 bases. The CDR3 region has the DNA TGTGCCAGCAGTGACGGACAGGGGGCAGATACGCAGTATTTT. Protein sequence: CASSDGQGADTQYF.

The CDR3 spells CASNLSGTGGETQYF. The CDR3 coding sequence is TGTGCCAGCAACCTATCCGGGACAGGGGGCGAGACCCAGTACTTC. This chain links TRBV2 with TRBJ2-5; TRBD1 agrees at 12 bases. This CDR3 comprises 15 residues. V gave up 7 bases and J gave up 5 bases; unmatched junction bases: 8. Germline CDR1 is SNHLY and CDR2 is FYNNEI.

The rearrangement links TRBV29-1 to TRBJ1-1; the D gene is possibly TRBD1 (6 bases). Trimming removed 5 bases from V and 4 bases from J, with 23 bases in between. CDR1 is SQVTM and CDR2 is ANQGSEA in the germline V gene. CDR3 size: 16 residues. The CDR3 DNA reads TGCAGCGTTTGTCCCGGGACATCCGGGCTACGCACTGAAGCTTTCTTT. Translated, it gives CSVCPGTSGLRTEAFF.

The chain couples TRBV28 to TRBJ1-5; D remains ambiguous. Germline CDR1 is MDHEN and CDR2 is SYDVKM. V lost 7 bases and J lost 9, with 19 bases in between. This CDR3 spans 14 amino acids. For the CDR3, the DNA is TGTGCCAGCAACCCTGGGAGATCCAAGGGGCCCCAGCATTTT. Translated: CASNPGRSKGPQHF. Full variable domain (rest looked up from reference TRBV28 and TRBJ1-5): DVKVTQSSRYLVKRTGEKVFLECVQDMDHENMFWYRQDPGLGLRLIYFSYDVKMKEKGDIPEGYSVSREKKERFSLILESASTNQTSMYLCASNPGRSKGPQHFGDGTRLSIL.

The chain employs TRBV10-3 and TRBJ1-3; D unresolved. The germline CDR1 and CDR2 sequences are ENHRY and SYGVKD. The germline V and J ends were trimmed by 5 bases and 4 bases, with 6 bases remaining between them. The CDR3 contains 12 residues. CDR3 bases: TGTGCCATCAGTTTACGGGGAAACACCATATATTTT. Amino acid sequence: CAISLRGNTIYF.

The chain joins TRBV28 to TRBJ1-5; D remains ambiguous. This CDR3 region has 17 residues. Looked up from germline, CDR1 is MDHEN and CDR2 is SYDVKM. The V end was cut by 3 bases, the J end by 1 base, with 16 bases between. CDR3 DNA: TGTGCCAGCAGTTTCCGGGAGGGCCCAGCCAGCAATCAGCCCCAGCATTTT. Translation: CASSFREGPASNQPQHF.

J is TRBJ1-6 and V is TRBV19; 7 bases map to TRBD1. The germline V gene has CDR1 LNHDA and CDR2 SQIVND (reference sequence). Unmatched junction bases numbered 7, after V lost 7 bases and J lost 7 bases. The length of the CDR3 is 14 residues. CDR3 in amino acids: CASTTTGWNSPLHF. CDR3 nucleotides: TGTGCCAGTACTACGACAGGGTGGAATTCACCCCTCCACTTT.

This chain connects TRBV27 to TRBJ1-2; D is possibly TRBD1 (6 bases). V was pared by 6 bases and J by 8 bases, with 16 bases between. The CDR3 spans 13 residues. Germline CDR1 MNHEY, CDR2 SMNVEV (reference sequence). CDR3 sequence: CASRLYGGGGYTF. The DNA of the CDR3 is TGTGCCAGCAGGCTTTACGGGGGGGGCGGCTACACCTTC.

The chain couples TRBV28 to TRBJ2-2; weak D call: TRBD1 (6 bases). Germline CDR1 and CDR2: MDHEN and SYDVKM. The germline V and J ends were trimmed by 1 base and 5 bases, with 8 bases remaining between them. The CDR3 is 14 residues long. CDR3 nucleotides: TGTGCCAGCAGTTTATTTGGACAGACCGGGGAGCTGTTTTTT. Its protein is CASSLFGQTGELFF.